The following is a T cell receptor (beta chain) sequence with its context. The record originates from a study of control samples from healthy donors and cancer patients. V lost 4 bases to trimming and J lost 2 bases, with 12 bases between them. The CDR3 totals 15 residues. CDR1 is SEHNR and CDR2 is FQNEAQ in the germline V gene (reference sequence). Clones were sequenced by immunoSEQ multiplex PCR, and TCRdb holds only the in-frame ones, with some missing. The table lists about 58,000 clones, roughly 90% of them singletons. The specimen was PBMCs. The TCR was taken from a man between 60 and 75 years old with colorectal cancer. The chain carries TRBV7-9 and TRBJ1-3; no reliable D call. The CDR3 DNA is TGTGCCAGCAGCTCCCACTGGGAGGCTGGAAACACCATATATTTT. It is translated as CASSSHWEAGNTIYF.